This is a list of T cell receptor beta chains from one sample in a study of control samples from healthy donors and cancer patients. Only in-frame clones appear in the TCRdb table, and some are missing; sequencing was by immunoSEQ multiplex PCR. The sample comprises about 80,000 clones, roughly 86% of which are singletons, and 5.5% to 7% rests with the top ten. What was sequenced was blood. The receptors were gathered from a man between 50 and 59 years old in good health. Both conserved end residues are part of each CDR3. Each record gives: J gene, clone size, D gene, V gene, CDR3 protein, CDR3 DNA. The D gene is left open where the match is weak. Only some rows state a clone size, as once, few, many or a class for expanded clones.

j_call: TRBJ2-5
clone_size: once
d_call: NA
v_call: TRBV12-3/TRBV12-4
cdr3_aa: CASSLTLGTQYF
cdr3_nt: TGTGCCAGCAGTCTAACGTTGGGGACCCAGTACTTC

j_call: TRBJ1-6
clone_size: once
d_call: NA
v_call: TRBV27
cdr3_aa: CASSFILGVNSPLHF
cdr3_nt: TGTGCCAGCAGTTTTATTTTGGGAGTTAATTCACCCCTCCACTTT

j_call: TRBJ1-3
clone_size: NA
d_call: TRBD1
v_call: TRBV7-8
cdr3_aa: CASSLEGQSPIYF
cdr3_nt: TGTGCCAGCAGCTTAGAGGGACAGTCTCCCATATATTTT

j_call: TRBJ1-5
clone_size: NA
d_call: TRBD1
v_call: TRBV5-1
cdr3_aa: CASSTGTGNQPQHF
cdr3_nt: TGCGCCAGCAGCACCGGGACAGGCAATCAGCCCCAGCATTTT

j_call: TRBJ1-1
clone_size: few
d_call: NA
v_call: TRBV6-5
cdr3_aa: CASSYRGGNWGTEAFF
cdr3_nt: TGTGCCAGCAGTTATAGGGGGGGGAATTGGGGCACTGAAGCTTTCTTT

j_call: TRBJ1-1
clone_size: NA
d_call: NA
v_call: TRBV19
cdr3_aa: CASRRGPEAFF
cdr3_nt: TGTGCCAGTAGAAGAGGACCTGAAGCTTTCTTT

j_call: TRBJ1-2
clone_size: NA
d_call: NA
v_call: TRBV30
cdr3_aa: CAWNRQSYGYTF
cdr3_nt: TGTGCCTGGAATCGGCAATCCTATGGCTACACCTTC

j_call: TRBJ2-1
clone_size: once
d_call: TRBD2
v_call: TRBV4-2
cdr3_aa: CASSQRLAANSYNEQFF
cdr3_nt: TGTGCCAGCAGCCAACGACTAGCGGCGAACTCCTACAATGAGCAGTTCTTC

j_call: TRBJ1-5
clone_size: NA
d_call: TRBD1
v_call: TRBV18
cdr3_aa: CASSPTETGYNQPQHF
cdr3_nt: TGTGCCAGCTCACCAACTGAGACAGGGTACAATCAGCCCCAGCATTTT

j_call: TRBJ2-1
clone_size: NA
d_call: TRBD2
v_call: TRBV5-1
cdr3_aa: CASSYGLADNEQFF
cdr3_nt: TGCGCCAGCAGCTACGGACTAGCGGACAATGAGCAGTTCTTC

j_call: TRBJ2-5
clone_size: NA
d_call: NA
v_call: TRBV7-6
cdr3_aa: CASSPNDHGQETQYF
cdr3_nt: TGTGCCAGCAGCCCGAACGACCACGGACAAGAGACCCAGTACTTC

j_call: TRBJ2-7
clone_size: NA
d_call: NA
v_call: TRBV11-2
cdr3_aa: CASSLERASSYEQYF
cdr3_nt: TGTGCCAGCAGCTTAGAGAGGGCCTCCTCCTACGAGCAGTACTTC

j_call: TRBJ2-2
clone_size: few
d_call: TRBD1
v_call: TRBV3-1/TRBV3-2
cdr3_aa: CASSQMGQPNTGELFF
cdr3_nt: TGTGCCAGCAGCCAAATGGGACAGCCGAACACCGGGGAGCTGTTTTTT

j_call: TRBJ1-1
clone_size: NA
d_call: NA
v_call: TRBV6-6
cdr3_aa: CASRLTGNTEAFF
cdr3_nt: TGTGCCAGCAGACTGACCGGGAACACTGAAGCTTTCTTT

j_call: TRBJ2-2
clone_size: NA
d_call: NA
v_call: TRBV9
cdr3_aa: CASSVTPNTGELFF
cdr3_nt: TGTGCCAGCAGCGTAACACCAAACACCGGGGAGCTGTTTTTT

j_call: TRBJ2-2
clone_size: few
d_call: NA
v_call: TRBV6-5
cdr3_aa: CASSYDGFGGELFF
cdr3_nt: TGTGCCAGCAGTTACGATGGGTTTGGCGGGGAGCTGTTTTTT

j_call: TRBJ1-5
clone_size: once
d_call: NA
v_call: TRBV24-1
cdr3_aa: CATSDPNQPQHF
cdr3_nt: TGTGCCACCAGTGACCCGAATCAGCCCCAGCATTTT

j_call: TRBJ1-4
clone_size: NA
d_call: NA
v_call: TRBV6-1
cdr3_aa: CASSEATRLDEKLFF
cdr3_nt: TGTGCCAGCAGTGAAGCCACTCGACTGGATGAAAAACTGTTTTTT

j_call: TRBJ1-2
clone_size: NA
d_call: TRBD1
v_call: TRBV28
cdr3_aa: CASRGPRDSFYGYTF
cdr3_nt: TGTGCCAGCAGGGGGCCCCGGGACAGCTTCTATGGCTACACCTTC

j_call: TRBJ1-2
clone_size: NA
d_call: NA
v_call: TRBV11-2
cdr3_aa: CASSLVGGVSGGYTF
cdr3_nt: TGTGCCAGCAGCTTAGTGGGCGGTGTAAGTGGTGGCTACACCTTC

j_call: TRBJ1-1
clone_size: NA
d_call: TRBD1
v_call: TRBV7-9
cdr3_aa: CASSGTANTEAFF
cdr3_nt: TGTGCCAGCAGCGGGACAGCGAACACTGAAGCTTTCTTT

j_call: TRBJ1-4
clone_size: NA
d_call: TRBD1
v_call: TRBV19
cdr3_aa: CASSPRDRGSTNEKLFF
cdr3_nt: TGTGCCAGTAGTCCCCGGGACAGGGGTTCAACTAATGAAAAACTGTTTTTT

j_call: TRBJ2-1
clone_size: NA
d_call: TRBD2
v_call: TRBV7-2
cdr3_aa: CASSLRRASGGLYNEQFF
cdr3_nt: TGTGCCAGCAGCCTCCGGAGGGCTAGCGGGGGCCTGTACAATGAGCAGTTCTTC

j_call: TRBJ2-7
clone_size: once
d_call: NA
v_call: TRBV6-5
cdr3_aa: CASRPGTRYEQYF
cdr3_nt: TGTGCCAGCAGGCCCGGGACACGCTACGAGCAGTACTTC

j_call: TRBJ1-1
clone_size: NA
d_call: NA
v_call: TRBV2
cdr3_aa: CASSVRQVNTEAFF
cdr3_nt: TGTGCCAGCAGTGTGAGACAAGTGAACACTGAAGCTTTCTTT

j_call: TRBJ1-2
clone_size: NA
d_call: TRBD1
v_call: TRBV9
cdr3_aa: CASSPGQGLGGYTF
cdr3_nt: TGTGCCAGCAGCCCGGGACAGGGCCTGGGGGGCTACACCTTC

j_call: TRBJ2-7
clone_size: NA
d_call: TRBD1
v_call: TRBV11-2
cdr3_aa: CASSGQGPYEQYF
cdr3_nt: TGTGCCAGCAGCGGACAGGGACCTTACGAGCAGTACTTC

j_call: TRBJ1-5
clone_size: NA
d_call: NA
v_call: TRBV2
cdr3_aa: CASSAGVVAKPQHF
cdr3_nt: TGTGCCAGCAGTGCAGGGGTCGTTGCGAAGCCCCAGCATTTT

j_call: TRBJ1-4
clone_size: NA
d_call: NA
v_call: TRBV28
cdr3_aa: CASLQAGANEKLFF
cdr3_nt: TGTGCCAGCCTACAGGCGGGGGCTAACGAAAAACTGTTTTTT

j_call: TRBJ1-5
clone_size: NA
d_call: TRBD1
v_call: TRBV10-3
cdr3_aa: CAISDRDRAPYSNQPQHF
cdr3_nt: TGTGCCATCAGTGACCGGGACAGGGCGCCCTATAGCAATCAGCCCCAGCATTTT

j_call: TRBJ1-5
clone_size: NA
d_call: TRBD1
v_call: TRBV18
cdr3_aa: CASSTGTGFSNQPQHF
cdr3_nt: TGTGCCAGCTCCACCGGGACAGGCTTCAGCAATCAGCCCCAGCATTTT

j_call: TRBJ2-7
clone_size: NA
d_call: TRBD2
v_call: TRBV6-1
cdr3_aa: CASSEGASGVKQYF
cdr3_nt: TGTGCCAGCAGTGAAGGCGCTAGCGGGGTAAAGCAGTACTTC

j_call: TRBJ2-4
clone_size: NA
d_call: TRBD1
v_call: TRBV5-1
cdr3_aa: CASSQDRGLLVAKNIQYF
cdr3_nt: TGCGCCAGCAGCCAGGACAGGGGGCTTCTTGTAGCCAAAAACATTCAGTACTTC

j_call: TRBJ2-2
clone_size: NA
d_call: TRBD1
v_call: TRBV10-3
cdr3_aa: CAISGSTGGAESGELFF
cdr3_nt: TGTGCCATCAGTGGATCAACAGGGGGCGCAGAATCCGGGGAGCTGTTTTTT

j_call: TRBJ1-1
clone_size: NA
d_call: NA
v_call: TRBV27
cdr3_aa: CASSLSRVNTEAFF
cdr3_nt: TGTGCCAGCAGTTTATCCAGGGTGAACACTGAAGCTTTCTTT

j_call: TRBJ2-5
clone_size: NA
d_call: NA
v_call: TRBV27
cdr3_aa: CASSKQETQYF
cdr3_nt: TGTGCCAGCAGTAAACAAGAGACCCAGTACTTC

j_call: TRBJ2-4
clone_size: NA
d_call: TRBD1
v_call: TRBV5-6
cdr3_aa: CASNPGTGFHIQYF
cdr3_nt: TGTGCCAGCAACCCCGGGACAGGGTTTCACATTCAGTACTTC

j_call: TRBJ2-2
clone_size: few
d_call: NA
v_call: TRBV10-2
cdr3_aa: CASRTSGVNTGELFF
cdr3_nt: TGCGCCAGCAGAACCTCAGGGGTCAACACCGGGGAGCTGTTTTTT

j_call: TRBJ2-5
clone_size: NA
d_call: NA
v_call: TRBV7-2
cdr3_aa: CASSLSRQETQYF
cdr3_nt: TGTGCCAGCAGCTTGAGCCGCCAAGAGACCCAGTACTTC

j_call: TRBJ1-1
clone_size: once
d_call: NA
v_call: TRBV7-9
cdr3_aa: CASSSSGTANTEAFF
cdr3_nt: TGTGCCAGCAGCTCGTCCGGGACGGCGAACACTGAAGCTTTCTTT

j_call: TRBJ2-2
clone_size: once
d_call: TRBD2
v_call: TRBV6-1
cdr3_aa: CASSEWLAAGTGELFF
cdr3_nt: TGTGCCAGCAGTGAGTGGCTAGCGGCGGGAACCGGGGAGCTGTTTTTT

j_call: TRBJ2-5
clone_size: NA
d_call: NA
v_call: TRBV6-5
cdr3_aa: CATYPHRAAQETQYF
cdr3_nt: TGTGCCACCTACCCCCACAGGGCCGCCCAAGAGACCCAGTACTTC

j_call: TRBJ1-6
clone_size: NA
d_call: NA
v_call: TRBV6-5
cdr3_aa: CASSSERVSPLHF
cdr3_nt: TGTGCCAGCAGTTCCGAGCGGGTTTCACCCCTCCACTTT

j_call: TRBJ1-5
clone_size: NA
d_call: TRBD1
v_call: TRBV29-1
cdr3_aa: CSVEDRPDQPQHF
cdr3_nt: TGCAGCGTTGAGGACAGGCCTGATCAGCCCCAGCATTTT

j_call: TRBJ1-4
clone_size: NA
d_call: NA
v_call: TRBV19
cdr3_aa: CASSMRSFTEKLFF
cdr3_nt: TGTGCCAGTAGTATGAGGTCATTCACGGAAAAACTGTTTTTT

j_call: TRBJ2-3
clone_size: NA
d_call: TRBD2
v_call: TRBV6-5
cdr3_aa: CASIGFSGPRDTQYF
cdr3_nt: TGTGCCAGCATCGGATTTAGCGGGCCCCGCGATACGCAGTATTTT

j_call: TRBJ2-3
clone_size: NA
d_call: TRBD1
v_call: TRBV19
cdr3_aa: CASSPRTGGSTDTQYF
cdr3_nt: TGTGCCAGTAGTCCCCGGACAGGGGGGAGCACAGATACGCAGTATTTT

j_call: TRBJ2-5
clone_size: NA
d_call: TRBD1
v_call: TRBV12-5
cdr3_aa: CASGLEWGQGETQYF
cdr3_nt: TGTGCTAGTGGTTTGGAATGGGGACAGGGCGAGACCCAGTACTTC

j_call: TRBJ2-1
clone_size: NA
d_call: NA
v_call: TRBV15
cdr3_aa: CATSRTRAGDEQFF
cdr3_nt: TGTGCCACCAGCAGAACCAGGGCAGGGGATGAGCAGTTCTTC

j_call: TRBJ1-5
clone_size: once
d_call: NA
v_call: TRBV7-8
cdr3_aa: CASSLAGAGSNQPQHF
cdr3_nt: TGTGCCAGCAGCTTAGCGGGGGCGGGTAGCAATCAGCCCCAGCATTTT

j_call: TRBJ2-2
clone_size: NA
d_call: NA
v_call: TRBV6-4
cdr3_aa: CASRRVANTGELFF
cdr3_nt: TGTGCCAGCAGGAGGGTTGCGAACACCGGGGAGCTGTTTTTT

j_call: TRBJ1-6
clone_size: NA
d_call: NA
v_call: TRBV12-3/TRBV12-4
cdr3_aa: CASSLDLNSPLHF
cdr3_nt: TGTGCCAGCAGTTTAGACTTGAATTCACCCCTCCACTTT

j_call: TRBJ2-7
clone_size: NA
d_call: NA
v_call: TRBV29-1
cdr3_aa: CSVRIRAGPTYEQYF
cdr3_nt: TGCAGCGTTCGGATTAGAGCAGGACCGACCTACGAGCAGTACTTC

j_call: TRBJ1-1
clone_size: NA
d_call: NA
v_call: TRBV30
cdr3_aa: CACQGRGLGTEAFF
cdr3_nt: TGTGCCTGCCAAGGGCGGGGGTTGGGCACTGAAGCTTTCTTT

j_call: TRBJ2-5
clone_size: NA
d_call: TRBD2
v_call: TRBV7-8
cdr3_aa: CASKRRASGLEETQYF
cdr3_nt: TGTGCCAGCAAACGGAGGGCTAGCGGGTTAGAAGAGACCCAGTACTTC

j_call: TRBJ1-1
clone_size: NA
d_call: NA
v_call: TRBV6-5
cdr3_aa: CAAAASGATEAFF
cdr3_nt: TGTGCCGCGGCAGCCTCGGGGGCGACTGAAGCTTTCTTT

j_call: TRBJ1-2
clone_size: NA
d_call: NA
v_call: TRBV7-6
cdr3_aa: CASSLDSGDNNYGYTF
cdr3_nt: TGTGCCAGTAGCCTAGATTCGGGGGATAACAACTATGGCTACACCTTC

j_call: TRBJ1-4
clone_size: NA
d_call: NA
v_call: TRBV5-1
cdr3_aa: CASSVGTTEKLFF
cdr3_nt: TGCGCCAGCAGCGTCGGGACTACCGAAAAACTGTTTTTT